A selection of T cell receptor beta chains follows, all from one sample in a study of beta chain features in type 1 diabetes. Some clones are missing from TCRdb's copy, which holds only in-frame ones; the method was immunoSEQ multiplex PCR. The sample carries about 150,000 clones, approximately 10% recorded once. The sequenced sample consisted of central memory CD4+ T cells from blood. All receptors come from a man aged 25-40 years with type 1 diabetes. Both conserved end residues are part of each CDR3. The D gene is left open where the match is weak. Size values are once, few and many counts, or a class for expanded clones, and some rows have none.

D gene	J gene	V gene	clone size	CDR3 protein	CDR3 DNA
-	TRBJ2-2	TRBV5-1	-	CASSLTAGTNTGELFF	TGCGCCAGCAGCTTAACGGCGGGCACGAACACCGGGGAGCTGTTTTTT
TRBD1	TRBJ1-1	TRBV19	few	CASSSTGGTEAFF	TGTGCCAGTAGCTCGACAGGGGGGACTGAAGCTTTCTTT
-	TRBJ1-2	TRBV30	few	CAWSLRGANYGYTF	TGTGCCTGGTCCCTCCGGGGGGCGAACTATGGCTACACCTTC
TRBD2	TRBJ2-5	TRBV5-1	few	CASSLGVGRPETQYF	TGCGCCAGCAGCTTGGGAGTCGGGAGGCCAGAGACCCAGTACTTC
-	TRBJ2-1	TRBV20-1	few	CSAPTGNEQFF	TGCAGTGCCCCAACGGGGAATGAGCAGTTCTTC
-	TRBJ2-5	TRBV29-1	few	CSVEINRSETQYF	TGCAGCGTTGAAATTAACAGGTCAGAGACCCAGTACTTC
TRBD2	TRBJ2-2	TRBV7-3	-	CASSLRGGPTGELFF	TGTGCCAGCAGCTTAAGGGGGGGACCCACCGGGGAGCTGTTTTTT
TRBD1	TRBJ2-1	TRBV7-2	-	CASSLGGTVNEQFF	TGTGCCAGCAGCTTAGGGGGGACAGTAAATGAGCAGTTCTTC
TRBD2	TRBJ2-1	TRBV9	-	CASSVGLDEYNEQFF	TGTGCCAGCAGCGTCGGACTAGACGAGTACAATGAGCAGTTCTTC
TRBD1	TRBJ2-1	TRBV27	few	CASSLQGQGHNEQFF	TGTGCCAGCAGTCTCCAGGGACAGGGACACAATGAGCAGTTCTTC
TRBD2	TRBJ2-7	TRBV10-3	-	CAISGLAGREEQYF	TGTGCCATCAGTGGACTAGCGGGACGGGAGGAGCAGTACTTC
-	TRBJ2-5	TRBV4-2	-	CASSQDWSGEETQYF	TGTGCCAGCAGCCAAGATTGGTCGGGAGAAGAGACCCAGTACTTC
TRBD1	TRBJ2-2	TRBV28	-	CASSSPGQGAGGELFF	TGTGCCAGCAGTTCACCGGGACAGGGGGCAGGAGGGGAGCTGTTTTTT
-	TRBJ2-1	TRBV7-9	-	CASGGRDEQFF	TGTGCCAGCGGGGGCCGGGATGAGCAGTTCTTC
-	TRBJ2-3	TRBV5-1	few	CASSLEGGPDTQYF	TGCGCCAGCAGCTTGGAGGGAGGTCCAGATACGCAGTATTTT
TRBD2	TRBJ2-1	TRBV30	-	CAWSPAGGRNEQFF	TGTGCCTGGAGTCCAGCGGGAGGGAGGAATGAGCAGTTCTTC
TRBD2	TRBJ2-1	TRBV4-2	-	CASSQDLIGGLGEQFF	TGTGCCAGCAGCCAAGATTTGATCGGGGGGTTGGGTGAGCAGTTCTTC
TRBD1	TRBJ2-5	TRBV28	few	CASRLGTGNSIKTQYF	TGTGCCAGCAGACTCGGGACAGGGAACTCCATCAAGACCCAGTACTTC
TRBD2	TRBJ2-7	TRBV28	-	CASSSPSSGSHYEQYF	TGTGCCAGCAGTTCCCCCTCTAGCGGGAGTCACTACGAGCAGTACTTC
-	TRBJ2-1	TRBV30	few	CAWSVQGEQFF	TGTGCCTGGAGTGTACAGGGTGAGCAGTTCTTC
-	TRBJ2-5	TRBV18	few	CASSPPRDIQETQYF	TGTGCCAGCTCACCACCCAGGGACATCCAAGAGACCCAGTACTTC
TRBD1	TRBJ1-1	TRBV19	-	CASSIGRQGAPNTEAFF	TGTGCCAGTAGTATTGGCAGACAGGGGGCTCCGAACACTGAAGCTTTCTTT
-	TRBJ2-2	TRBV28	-	CASTIQGTGELFF	TGTGCCAGCACTATACAGGGTACCGGGGAGCTGTTTTTT
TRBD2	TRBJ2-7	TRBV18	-	CASSPGTSSLEQYF	TGTGCCAGCTCACCCGGGACTAGCTCTCTCGAGCAGTACTTC
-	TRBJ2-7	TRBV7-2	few	CASSASAPRQAGYEQYF	TGTGCCAGCAGCGCGTCCGCCCCCAGACAGGCGGGCTACGAGCAGTACTTC
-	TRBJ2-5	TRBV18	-	CASSRQEQETQYF	TGTGCCAGCTCACGACAGGAGCAAGAGACCCAGTACTTC
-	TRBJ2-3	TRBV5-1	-	CASSLLEGADTQYF	TGCGCCAGCAGCTTGCTGGAGGGTGCGGATACGCAGTATTTT
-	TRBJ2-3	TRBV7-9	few	CASGVGRITDTQYF	TGTGCCAGCGGAGTCGGCAGAATCACAGATACGCAGTATTTT
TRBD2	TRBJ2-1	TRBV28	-	CASSRLAGGHEQFF	TGTGCCAGCAGTCGACTAGCGGGAGGCCATGAGCAGTTCTTC
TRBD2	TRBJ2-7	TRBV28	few	CASSSPASGSNYEQYF	TGTGCCAGCAGTTCCCCGGCTAGCGGGAGTAACTACGAGCAGTACTTC
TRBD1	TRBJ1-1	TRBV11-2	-	CASSRGQGAGTEAFF	TGTGCCAGCAGCCGGGGACAGGGGGCTGGGACTGAAGCTTTCTTT
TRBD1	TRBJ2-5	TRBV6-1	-	CASSAGGTGETQYF	TGTGCCAGCAGTGCAGGAGGGACAGGGGAGACCCAGTACTTC
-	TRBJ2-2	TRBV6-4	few	CASSQQGGELFF	TGTGCCAGCAGTCAACAGGGCGGGGAGCTGTTTTTT
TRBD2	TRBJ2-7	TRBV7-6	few	CASSPESSGSSYEQYF	TGTGCCAGCAGCCCGGAATCTAGCGGGAGCTCCTACGAGCAGTACTTC
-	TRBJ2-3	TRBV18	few	CASSEVLTSTDTQYF	TGTGCCAGCTCAGAGGTCCTGACTAGTACAGATACGCAGTATTTT
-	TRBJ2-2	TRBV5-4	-	CASSLGTRGTGELFF	TGTGCCAGCAGCTTGGGGACTAGGGGGACCGGGGAGCTGTTTTTT
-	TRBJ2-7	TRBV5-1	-	CASSLVTDGSYEQYF	TGCGCCAGCAGCTTGGTCACTGACGGGAGTTACGAGCAGTACTTC
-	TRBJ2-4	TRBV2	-	CASSTLSGGPSYF	TGTGCCAGCAGTACCCTATCGGGGGGCCCTTCGTACTTC
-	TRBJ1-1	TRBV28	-	CASSLPARGSEAFF	TGTGCCAGCAGTTTACCAGCGCGCGGATCTGAAGCTTTCTTT